This passage covers 25 T cell receptor beta chains from one sample sequenced in a study of T cell responses to AZD1222 COVID-19 vaccine. The repertoire was sequenced with immunoSEQ multiplex PCR; TCRdb's copy has only in-frame clones and lacks some. In the table there are about 160,000 clones, 88% of which are singletons. The sample was peripheral blood, taken 28 days after the second AZD1222 dose. These receptor sequences come from an adult who received the AZD1222 COVID-19 vaccine.

This rearrangement joins TRBV10-1 to TRBJ1-2; tentative D call: TRBD1 (5 bases). The CDR3 is made up of 13 amino acids. Germline loops: CDR1 WNHNN, CDR2 SYGVQD (reference sequence). Trimming took off 5 bases at V and 2 bases at J, with 9 bases between the two ends. In nucleotides, the CDR3 is TGCGCCAGCAGTCTGACAGAAAACTATGGCTACACCTTC. Translated: CASSLTENYGYTF.

The J gene is TRBJ1-1, the V gene TRBV19; no clear D gene. With 6 bases removed from V and 6 bases from J, the gap between germline ends came to 20 bases. The CDR3 is 15 amino acids. Germline V gives CDR1 LNHDA, CDR2 SQIVND (reference sequence). The CDR3 spells CASSPRSLGRAEAFF. In nucleotides, the CDR3 is TGTGCCAGTAGCCCAAGGAGCCTCGGTAGGGCTGAAGCTTTCTTT.

This clone was detected only once. The chain recombines TRBV3-1 (or the pseudogene TRBV3-2) with TRBJ1-1; D may be TRBD1 (6 bases). CDR1 and CDR2 (germline): LGHDT, YNNKEL (reference sequence). The CDR3 length is 14 residues. The ends were cut back, 0 bases at V and 5 bases at J, with 10 bases in the middle. CDR3 sequence (DNA): TGTGCCAGCAGCCAAGAAGGGGGTATAACTGAAGCTTTCTTT. Amino acids: CASSQEGGITEAFF.

The chain joins TRBV29-1 to TRBJ2-3; 12 nucleotides agree with TRBD1. Germline CDR1 reads SQVTM; CDR2 reads ANQGSEA. CDR3 size: 17 residues. With V trimmed by 6 bases and J by 0 bases, 10 bases remained unmatched. The CDR3 nucleotides are TGCAGCGTCTCAGCCCGGGGACAGGGGGCTAGCACAGATACGCAGTATTTT. It codes for CSVSARGQGASTDTQYF.

This clone was recorded a few times. The genes are TRBV6-5 and TRBJ1-1; possible D gene TRBD1, 5 bases. Trimming removed 7 bases from V and 8 bases from J, with 17 bases in between. The CDR3 consists of 13 residues. CDR1 and CDR2 from the germline V gene are MNHEY and SVGAGI. CDR3 coding DNA: TGTGCCAGCAATGTACACTTTGAGGGGGAAGCTTTCTTT. This codes for CASNVHFEGEAFF.

The CDR3: CASTSGLATLEQYF. DNA for the CDR3: TGTGCCAGCACCTCCGGACTAGCGACACTCGAGCAGTACTTC. The chain has TRBV7-2 and TRBJ2-7; 9 bases match TRBD2. The V gene's germline CDR1 is SGHTA and CDR2 FQGNSA. The CDR3 extends over 14 amino acids. J gave up 6 bases and V 7 bases, and 10 bases lay outside the gene matches.

The chain is built from TRBV4-1 and TRBJ1-1; D might be TRBD1 (5 bases). CDR3 length: 14 amino acids. Germline assignment: CDR1 MGHRA and CDR2 YSYEKL. The ends were cut back, 0 bases at V and 10 bases at J, with 15 bases in the middle. CDR3 residues: CASSQDFPQGSAFF. In nucleotides, the CDR3 is TGCGCCAGCAGCCAAGATTTTCCGCAGGGATCAGCTTTCTTT.

The chain carries TRBV12-5 and TRBJ1-2; a possible D gene is TRBD1 (5 bases). The CDR3 consists of 11 residues. Germline V gene lookup returns CDR1 LGHNT and CDR2 FRNRAP. V was shortened by 6 bases and J by 13 bases, with 15 bases between the two germline ends. In nucleotides, the CDR3 is TGTGCTAGTGGGACAGCCGTCAACGTCACCTTC. Protein sequence: CASGTAVNVTF.

The chain employs TRBV5-6 and TRBJ1-1; maybe TRBD1 (6 bases). V was pared by 0 bases and J by 7 bases, with 13 bases between. Germline values: CDR1 SGHDT, CDR2 YYEEEE. This CDR3 contains 14 residues. Here the CDR3 DNA reads TGTGCCAGCAGCTTGGTTGGGGGCATGGGTGAAGCTTTCTTT. This sequence encodes CASSLVGGMGEAFF.

The chain is built from TRBV3-1 (or the pseudogene TRBV3-2) and TRBJ1-4, with D possibly being TRBD1 (5 bases). The CDR3 is 16 amino acids. Between the trimmed V and J ends, which lost 5 bases and 4 bases, there was a span of 17 bases. Germline assignment: CDR1 LGHDT and CDR2 YNNKEL (reference sequence). In DNA form, the CDR3 reads TGTGCCAGCAGCTCCCCGGCAGGGACCATTAATGAAAAACTGTTTTTT. Translated: CASSSPAGTINEKLFF.

This rearrangement joins TRBV2 to TRBJ1-1; D call uncertain. The ends were cut back, 2 bases at V and 0 bases at J, with 7 bases in the middle. In germline, CDR1 is SNHLY, CDR2 FYNNEI. This CDR3 is built from 14 residues. The CDR3 nucleotides read TGTGCCAGCAGTGAATTACTACTGAACACTGAAGCTTTCTTT. Residues: CASSELLLNTEAFF.

This rearrangement joins TRBV4-2 to TRBJ2-3; no clear D. The germline CDR1 and CDR2 sequences are LGHNA and YNFKEQ. The CDR3 is 12 amino acids. Trimming took 1 base from V and 2 from J, leaving 1 base between them. CDR3 in DNA: TGTGCCAGCAGCCAAGCCACAGATACGCAGTATTTT. Protein product: CASSQATDTQYF.

The chain has TRBV2 and TRBJ2-3; no definite D call. Trimming stripped 1 base from V and 6 bases from J, with 8 bases between. The germline CDR1 and CDR2 sequences are SNHLY and FYNNEI. This CDR3 is built from 13 residues. CDR3 residues: CASSEGVPDTQYF. The CDR3 region has the DNA TGTGCCAGCAGTGAAGGGGTCCCTGATACGCAGTATTTT. The complete variable domain, with remaining parts taken from reference TRBV2 and TRBJ2-3, reads EPEVTQTPSHQVTQMGQEVILRCVPISNHLYFYWYRQILGQKVEFLVSFYNNEISEKSEIFDDQFSVERPDGSNFTLKIRSTKLEDSAMYFCASSEGVPDTQYFGPGTRLTVL.

The V gene is TRBV5-6, the J gene TRBJ1-1; no reliable D call. Germline lookup yields CDR1 SGHDT and CDR2 YYEEEE. The CDR3 is made up of 15 amino acids. The V end lost 5 bases, the J end lost 6 bases, and 20 bases lay between the germline ends. The CDR3 DNA sequence: TGTGCCAGCAGTTTGACCCTCTCCGCAGTCGCTGAAGCTTTCTTT. It translates to CASSLTLSAVAEAFF.

The chain carries TRBV5-6 and TRBJ2-2, with D possibly TRBD2 on 5 matching bases. Germline V lookup: CDR1 SGHDT, CDR2 YYEEEE. V dropped 1 base and J dropped 5 bases, with 12 bases sitting between them. The CDR3 contains 15 residues. The CDR3 nucleotides read TGTGCCAGCAGCTTGTACGGCGGAGGTACCGGGGAGCTGTTTTTT. It encodes CASSLYGGGTGELFF.

This sequence joins TRBV19 and TRBJ1-1; perhaps TRBD1 as D (5 bases). The germline V gene encodes CDR1 LNHDA and CDR2 SQIVND (reference sequence). Deletions cut 3 bases from V and 4 bases from J, with 15 bases between. This CDR3 comprises 15 residues. The CDR3 reads CASSIVLLGGTEAFF. The CDR3 DNA follows: TGTGCCAGTAGTATTGTGTTGCTGGGGGGCACTGAAGCTTTCTTT.

The chain recombines TRBV13 with TRBJ2-5; no clear D gene. CDR1 is PRHDT and CDR2 is FYEKMQ in the germline V gene (reference sequence). Trimming cost V 2 bases and J 4 bases, with 11 bases left between them. The CDR3 is 14 residues long. Here the CDR3 DNA reads TGTGCCAGCAGCTTAAATACAGAAGGAGAGACCCAGTACTTC. Its protein product is CASSLNTEGETQYF. Based on the CDR3 plus reference TRBV13 and TRBJ2-5, the full variable domain is AAGVIQSPRHLIKEKRETATLKCYPIPRHDTVYWYQQGPGQDPQFLISFYEKMQSDKGSIPDRFSAQQFSDYHSELNMSSLELGDSALYFCASSLNTEGETQYFGPGTRLLVL.

The chain recombines TRBV28 with TRBJ1-3; D gene unclear. Trimming pared 4 bases from V and 1 base from J, leaving 17 bases between. CDR3 size: 17 residues. In germline, CDR1 is MDHEN, CDR2 SYDVKM. The CDR3 loop reads CASSSAGRTLSGNTIYF. CDR3 nucleotides: TGTGCCAGCAGTTCCGCCGGCAGAACCCTTTCTGGAAACACCATATATTTT.

J is TRBJ1-1 and V is TRBV7-8, with unresolved D. The CDR3 covers 13 residues. Germline V gene lookup returns CDR1 SGHVS and CDR2 FQNEAQ. Trimming removed 5 bases at V and 4 bases at J, with 11 bases between. DNA of the CDR3: TGTGCCAGCAGCCGAGAGACCCGCACTGAAGCTTTCTTT. Translation: CASSRETRTEAFF.

The chain combines TRBV5-1 with TRBJ1-6, with 7 positions matching TRBD1. Germline V CDR1 and CDR2: SGHRS, YFSETQ. J gave up 10 bases and V 0 bases, and 7 bases lay outside the gene matches. This CDR3 is built from 15 residues. CDR3 DNA sequence: TGCGCCAGCAGCTTGGCGGACAGGCCGGGGTCACCCCTCCACTTT. Translation: CASSLADRPGSPLHF.

The V gene is TRBV7-9, the J gene TRBJ2-7, with D hard to call. Germline V gene sequence: CDR1 SEHNR, CDR2 FQNEAQ (reference sequence). The V end lost 2 bases, the J end lost 7 bases, and 15 bases lay between the germline ends. The CDR3 extends over 14 amino acids. This CDR3 is CASSLTRTEREQYF. The CDR3 coding sequence is TGTGCCAGCAGCTTAACCCGGACCGAAAGAGAGCAGTACTTC.

The chain is built from TRBV5-6 and TRBJ2-1; tentatively, D is TRBD1 (5 bases). CDR3 size: 15 residues. CDR1 is SGHDT and CDR2 is YYEEEE in the germline V gene. V lost 3 bases, J lost 7 bases, and 17 bases lay in between. The CDR3 nucleotides are TGTGCCAGCAGCTCCCTCGGAAAGGGGTATAATGAGCAGTTCTTC. This encodes CASSSLGKGYNEQFF.

J is TRBJ2-2 and V is TRBV7-3; D is ambiguous. CDR1 and CDR2 (germline): SGHTA, FQGTGA. The CDR3 totals 14 residues. The germline V and J ends were trimmed by 8 bases and 4 bases, with 14 bases remaining between them. Here the CDR3 DNA reads TGTGCCAGCGGTTCTCCTGGGGTCACCGGGGAGCTGTTTTTT. This encodes CASGSPGVTGELFF.

The gene calls are TRBV6-6 and TRBJ1-4; D gene ambiguous. V shed 3 bases and J shed 4 bases, with 12 bases lying between them. The germline CDR1 and CDR2 sequences are MNHNY and SVGAGI (reference sequence). CDR3 length: 15 residues. In nucleotides, the CDR3 is TGTGCCAGCAGTTATGGGCAGGTCGGTAATGAAAAACTGTTTTTT. This encodes CASSYGQVGNEKLFF.

CDR3 protein: CASSLRPGQGIYGYTF. The CDR3 DNA follows: TGTGCCAGCAGCCTAAGGCCGGGACAGGGGATATATGGCTACACCTTC. The V and J genes are TRBV5-6 and TRBJ1-2; 10 bases are a match to TRBD1. Germline CDR1 reads SGHDT; CDR2 reads YYEEEE. The trim removed 4 bases at V and 5 bases at J, leaving 11 bases unmatched. The CDR3 length is 16 residues.